This T cell receptor beta chain was documented in a study of T cells in Graves' hyperthyroidism and ophthalmopathy. Looking at the study overall: Specimen type is peripheral blood, collected at initial diagnosis prior to any treatment.

This clonotype was seen at least ten times. Its antigen is still unknown. Researchers amplified the TCR beta CDR3 regions from RNA transcripts. HTBI primers drove first-round RT-PCR of the TCR CDR3. TCRdb independently ran MiXCR on the multiplex PCR reads; one entry per CDR3 protein. The sample lists hundreds of thousands of distinct CDR3 sequences; approximately 14% were seen once. The V gene's germline CDR1 is SNHLY and CDR2 FYNNEI. The V and J ends lost 1 base and 8 bases, in that order; junction bases with no gene match: 10. CDR3 length: 16 amino acids. Findings of the study overall: A model of 13 V-J features distinguished ophthalmopathy from stable hyperthyroidism.

Sequencing was done on a sample of blood. The origin of this receptor is a woman between 18 and 30 years old with Graves' hyperthyroidism. The rearrangement uses TRBV2 and TRBJ2-1, with 8 bases matching TRBD2. CDR3 loop: CASSEGGLVVKDEQFF. The DNA for the CDR3 is TGTGCCAGCAGTGAAGGGGGACTAGTAGTTAAAGATGAGCAGTTCTTC.